This is a list of T cell receptor beta chains from one sample in a study of blood T cell repertoires in COVID-19. Sequencing was performed with immunoSEQ multiplex PCR; in TCRdb, only in-frame clones are kept and a portion is missing. The profile covers around 360,000 clones, with around 87% appearing a single time and about 1.9% taken by the ten largest. Sequencing was performed on PBMCs or T cells enriched from blood (not recorded which). The receptors here all came from a man aged 35 to 55 in a cohort exposed to, infected with or recovered from COVID-19 (not recorded which). CDR3s include the opening cysteine and the closing phenylalanine or tryptophan. A D gene is named only where the DNA matches it firmly. Not all rows give a size; the values are once, few, many and, for expanded clones, a class.

CDR3 length: 13; clone size: -; J gene: TRBJ1-1; V gene: TRBV18; D gene: -; CDR3 protein: CASSPLLNTEAFF; CDR3 DNA: TGTGCCAGCTCACCTCTCCTGAACACTGAAGCTTTCTTT
CDR3 length: 15; clone size: -; J gene: TRBJ1-4; V gene: TRBV6-5; D gene: -; CDR3 protein: CASSFTSGLIEKLFF; CDR3 DNA: TGTGCCAGCAGTTTTACTTCGGGACTGATTGAAAAACTGTTTTTT
CDR3 length: 17; clone size: -; J gene: TRBJ2-2; V gene: TRBV11-2; D gene: TRBD2; CDR3 protein: CASSSDLTSGSSGELFF; CDR3 DNA: TGTGCCAGCAGCTCAGACCTGACTAGCGGGAGCTCCGGGGAGCTGTTTTTT
CDR3 length: 15; clone size: -; J gene: TRBJ2-1; V gene: TRBV7-8; D gene: TRBD2; CDR3 protein: CASRMGTSGYNEQFF; CDR3 DNA: TGTGCCAGCAGGATGGGGACTAGTGGCTACAATGAGCAGTTCTTC
CDR3 length: 15; clone size: -; J gene: TRBJ2-3; V gene: TRBV9; D gene: -; CDR3 protein: CASSVRGGGTDTQYF; CDR3 DNA: TGTGCCAGCAGCGTAAGGGGGGGAGGCACAGATACGCAGTATTTT
CDR3 length: 15; clone size: -; J gene: TRBJ1-1; V gene: TRBV5-1; D gene: -; CDR3 protein: CASSPREGSNTEAFF; CDR3 DNA: TGCGCCAGCAGCCCGAGGGAGGGGTCGAACACTGAAGCTTTCTTT
CDR3 length: 14; clone size: once; J gene: TRBJ2-3; V gene: TRBV11-2; D gene: TRBD2; CDR3 protein: CASSPLSPSGGQYF; CDR3 DNA: TGTGCCAGCAGCCCCCTTTCACCTAGCGGGGGGCAGTATTTT
CDR3 length: 14; clone size: -; J gene: TRBJ1-2; V gene: TRBV28; D gene: TRBD1; CDR3 protein: CASSLSGTGFGYTF; CDR3 DNA: TGTGCCAGCAGTTTGTCCGGGACAGGGTTTGGCTACACCTTC
CDR3 length: 16; clone size: -; J gene: TRBJ1-5; V gene: TRBV5-8; D gene: -; CDR3 protein: CASSLDASPSNQPQHF; CDR3 DNA: TGTGCCAGCAGCTTGGATGCGAGTCCCAGCAATCAGCCCCAGCATTTT
CDR3 length: 14; clone size: once; J gene: TRBJ1-4; V gene: TRBV9; D gene: TRBD1; CDR3 protein: CASSGGQGSEKLFF; CDR3 DNA: TGTGCCAGCAGCGGGGGACAGGGGAGTGAAAAACTGTTTTTT
CDR3 length: 15; clone size: -; J gene: TRBJ2-7; V gene: TRBV3-1/TRBV3-2; D gene: TRBD2; CDR3 protein: CASSRSLAPNYEQYF; CDR3 DNA: TGTGCCAGCAGCCGATCACTAGCGCCAAACTACGAGCAGTACTTC
CDR3 length: 14; clone size: -; J gene: TRBJ1-1; V gene: TRBV6-5; D gene: TRBD1; CDR3 protein: CASRGGQMNTEAFF; CDR3 DNA: TGTGCCAGCAGGGGGGGACAGATGAACACTGAAGCTTTCTTT
CDR3 length: 16; clone size: -; J gene: TRBJ1-1; V gene: TRBV5-1; D gene: TRBD1; CDR3 protein: CASSPTGQGQNTEAFF; CDR3 DNA: TGCGCCAGCAGCCCCACGGGACAGGGCCAGAACACTGAAGCTTTCTTT
CDR3 length: 15; clone size: -; J gene: TRBJ2-7; V gene: TRBV19; D gene: TRBD1; CDR3 protein: CASSRPSGQSYEQYF; CDR3 DNA: TGTGCCAGTAGCCGACCGTCGGGACAGAGCTACGAGCAGTACTTC
CDR3 length: 15; clone size: -; J gene: TRBJ2-2; V gene: TRBV19; D gene: TRBD2; CDR3 protein: CASSKTLSGDGELFF; CDR3 DNA: TGTGCCAGTAGTAAAACCCTTAGCGGGGACGGGGAGCTGTTTTTT
CDR3 length: 13; clone size: -; J gene: TRBJ1-4; V gene: TRBV10-1; D gene: TRBD1; CDR3 protein: CASSGQGDEKLFF; CDR3 DNA: TGCGCCAGCAGCGGACAGGGTGACGAAAAACTGTTTTTT
CDR3 length: 16; clone size: -; J gene: TRBJ1-3; V gene: TRBV21-1; D gene: -; CDR3 protein: CASRLDTLNSGNTIYF; CDR3 DNA: TGTGCCAGCAGGCTGGACACACTGAACTCTGGAAACACCATATATTTT
CDR3 length: 12; clone size: few; J gene: TRBJ2-7; V gene: TRBV27; D gene: -; CDR3 protein: CASTSRFGEQYF; CDR3 DNA: TGTGCCAGCACCTCCCGGTTCGGCGAGCAGTACTTC
CDR3 length: 16; clone size: -; J gene: TRBJ2-1; V gene: TRBV6-4; D gene: TRBD2; CDR3 protein: CASSESGARSYNEQFF; CDR3 DNA: TGTGCCAGCAGCGAAAGCGGGGCGAGGTCCTACAATGAGCAGTTCTTC
CDR3 length: 15; clone size: -; J gene: TRBJ2-7; V gene: TRBV5-1; D gene: TRBD1; CDR3 protein: CASSPFGQGTNEQYF; CDR3 DNA: TGCGCCAGCAGCCCTTTTGGACAGGGGACAAACGAGCAGTACTTC
CDR3 length: 15; clone size: -; J gene: TRBJ2-5; V gene: TRBV18; D gene: TRBD2; CDR3 protein: CASSPQASGKETQYF; CDR3 DNA: TGTGCCAGCTCACCACAGGCTAGCGGCAAAGAGACCCAGTACTTC
CDR3 length: 11; clone size: -; J gene: TRBJ2-7; V gene: TRBV5-1; D gene: -; CDR3 protein: CASSLGGERYF; CDR3 DNA: TGCGCCAGCAGCTTGGGGGGCGAGCGGTACTTC
CDR3 length: 14; clone size: -; J gene: TRBJ2-2; V gene: TRBV3-1/TRBV3-2; D gene: TRBD1; CDR3 protein: CASSTLQGAGELFF; CDR3 DNA: TGTGCCAGCAGCACATTACAGGGGGCCGGGGAGCTGTTTTTT
CDR3 length: 13; clone size: -; J gene: TRBJ1-2; V gene: TRBV19; D gene: -; CDR3 protein: CATGMSGGYGYTF; CDR3 DNA: TGTGCCACCGGGATGTCGGGGGGTTATGGCTACACCTTC
CDR3 length: 14; clone size: few; J gene: TRBJ2-7; V gene: TRBV25-1; D gene: TRBD2; CDR3 protein: CASSGGGLNYEQYF; CDR3 DNA: TGTGCCAGCAGTGGGGGGGGACTGAACTACGAGCAGTACTTC
CDR3 length: 11; clone size: -; J gene: TRBJ1-4; V gene: TRBV20-1; D gene: -; CDR3 protein: CSARDLGALFF; CDR3 DNA: TGCAGTGCTAGAGATTTGGGGGCTCTGTTTTTT
CDR3 length: 15; clone size: few; J gene: TRBJ2-1; V gene: TRBV11-2; D gene: -; CDR3 protein: CASSSQGLPTHEQFF; CDR3 DNA: TGTGCCAGCAGCTCCCAGGGTCTCCCGACACATGAGCAGTTCTTC
CDR3 length: 14; clone size: -; J gene: TRBJ2-2; V gene: TRBV9; D gene: TRBD2; CDR3 protein: CASSVDSGAGELFF; CDR3 DNA: TGTGCCAGCAGCGTCGATAGCGGGGCCGGGGAGCTGTTTTTT
CDR3 length: 11; clone size: -; J gene: TRBJ2-2; V gene: TRBV5-8; D gene: -; CDR3 protein: CASSVAGELFF; CDR3 DNA: TGTGCCAGCAGCGTCGCCGGGGAGCTGTTTTTT
CDR3 length: 15; clone size: -; J gene: TRBJ2-5; V gene: TRBV4-1; D gene: TRBD1; CDR3 protein: CASSQPNTGEETQYF; CDR3 DNA: TGCGCCAGCAGCCAACCAAACACAGGGGAAGAGACCCAGTACTTC
CDR3 length: 14; clone size: -; J gene: TRBJ1-2; V gene: TRBV2; D gene: -; CDR3 protein: CASSDVRVNYGYTF; CDR3 DNA: TGTGCCAGCAGTGACGTCAGGGTAAACTATGGCTACACCTTC
CDR3 length: 14; clone size: -; J gene: TRBJ1-6; V gene: TRBV27; D gene: -; CDR3 protein: CASTIGQSNSPLHF; CDR3 DNA: TGTGCCAGCACCATTGGACAGTCGAATTCACCCCTCCACTTT
CDR3 length: 14; clone size: -; J gene: TRBJ2-7; V gene: TRBV5-1; D gene: TRBD1; CDR3 protein: CASSLGQGGYEQYF; CDR3 DNA: TGCGCCAGCAGCTTGGGACAGGGTGGCTACGAGCAGTACTTC
CDR3 length: 11; clone size: -; J gene: TRBJ2-7; V gene: TRBV30; D gene: -; CDR3 protein: CAWRAAYEQYF; CDR3 DNA: TGTGCCTGGAGGGCAGCCTACGAGCAGTACTTC
CDR3 length: 15; clone size: few; J gene: TRBJ1-4; V gene: TRBV19; D gene: -; CDR3 protein: CASSGLVATNEKLFF; CDR3 DNA: TGTGCCAGTAGTGGACTAGTTGCAACTAATGAAAAACTGTTTTTT
CDR3 length: 15; clone size: -; J gene: TRBJ2-3; V gene: TRBV27; D gene: -; CDR3 protein: CASSFSRPPRGTQYF; CDR3 DNA: TGTGCCAGCAGTTTTAGTAGGCCTCCCCGAGGTACGCAGTATTTT
CDR3 length: 15; clone size: -; J gene: TRBJ2-2; V gene: TRBV9; D gene: -; CDR3 protein: CASSAVGAGTGELFF; CDR3 DNA: TGTGCCAGCAGCGCCGTGGGAGCGGGCACCGGGGAGCTGTTTTTT
CDR3 length: 12; clone size: -; J gene: TRBJ1-1; V gene: TRBV13; D gene: -; CDR3 protein: CASSLIDTEAFF; CDR3 DNA: TGTGCCAGCAGCCTAATAGACACAGAAGCTTTCTTT
CDR3 length: 16; clone size: once; J gene: TRBJ2-7; V gene: TRBV12-5; D gene: TRBD2; CDR3 protein: CASGLVVGGSGYEQYF; CDR3 DNA: TGTGCTAGTGGTTTGGTGGTTGGCGGGAGTGGGTACGAGCAGTACTTC
CDR3 length: 15; clone size: -; J gene: TRBJ1-1; V gene: TRBV27; D gene: TRBD1; CDR3 protein: CASSRNRGVGGEAFF; CDR3 DNA: TGTGCCAGCAGCCGGAACAGGGGCGTTGGCGGGGAAGCTTTCTTT
CDR3 length: 12; clone size: once; J gene: TRBJ2-7; V gene: TRBV5-1; D gene: -; CDR3 protein: CATKQEGSEQYF; CDR3 DNA: TGCGCCACCAAGCAGGAGGGGAGCGAGCAGTACTTC
CDR3 length: 16; clone size: once; J gene: TRBJ2-5; V gene: TRBV7-9; D gene: TRBD1; CDR3 protein: CASSLTGTGGKETQYF; CDR3 DNA: TGTGCCAGCAGCTTGACCGGGACAGGTGGCAAAGAGACCCAGTACTTC
CDR3 length: 13; clone size: -; J gene: TRBJ1-1; V gene: TRBV28; D gene: -; CDR3 protein: CASREGWNTEAFF; CDR3 DNA: TGTGCCAGCAGGGAGGGGTGGAACACTGAAGCTTTCTTT
CDR3 length: 17; clone size: -; J gene: TRBJ2-3; V gene: TRBV27; D gene: TRBD1; CDR3 protein: CASSLSGQGVDTDTQYF; CDR3 DNA: TGTGCCAGCAGTTTGTCCGGACAGGGGGTGGACACAGATACGCAGTATTTT
CDR3 length: 15; clone size: -; J gene: TRBJ1-2; V gene: TRBV6-6; D gene: TRBD1; CDR3 protein: CASSYFHTGEDGYTF; CDR3 DNA: TGTGCCAGCAGTTACTTTCACACAGGGGAGGATGGCTACACCTTC
CDR3 length: 14; clone size: -; J gene: TRBJ1-2; V gene: TRBV11-2; D gene: TRBD1; CDR3 protein: CASSIGQGNYGYTF; CDR3 DNA: TGTGCCAGCAGCATCGGACAGGGCAACTATGGCTACACCTTC
CDR3 length: 14; clone size: -; J gene: TRBJ1-1; V gene: TRBV5-1; D gene: -; CDR3 protein: CASSPSGQDYEAFF; CDR3 DNA: TGCGCCAGCAGTCCTTCGGGGCAGGACTATGAAGCTTTCTTT
CDR3 length: 15; clone size: -; J gene: TRBJ1-2; V gene: TRBV7-2; D gene: -; CDR3 protein: CASSQLVIANYGYTF; CDR3 DNA: TGTGCCAGCAGCCAACTGGTGATAGCTAACTATGGCTACACCTTC
CDR3 length: 15; clone size: -; J gene: TRBJ1-3; V gene: TRBV15; D gene: -; CDR3 protein: CATSGDQGTGNTIYF; CDR3 DNA: TGTGCCACCAGCGGCGACCAGGGAACTGGAAACACCATATATTTT
CDR3 length: 14; clone size: few; J gene: TRBJ1-6; V gene: TRBV7-9; D gene: -; CDR3 protein: CASRLTGDSSPLHF; CDR3 DNA: TGTGCCAGCAGACTGACAGGCGATAGTTCACCCCTCCACTTT
CDR3 length: 15; clone size: -; J gene: TRBJ1-4; V gene: TRBV7-9; D gene: TRBD1; CDR3 protein: CASSLARTGVEKLFF; CDR3 DNA: TGTGCCAGCAGCTTAGCCCGGACAGGGGTTGAAAAACTGTTTTTT
CDR3 length: 15; clone size: -; J gene: TRBJ2-1; V gene: TRBV5-4; D gene: TRBD2; CDR3 protein: CASSADSGKGNEQFF; CDR3 DNA: TGTGCCAGCAGCGCTGATAGCGGGAAAGGTAATGAGCAGTTCTTC
CDR3 length: 15; clone size: -; J gene: TRBJ1-5; V gene: TRBV5-1; D gene: -; CDR3 protein: CASSLSGVKDQPQHF; CDR3 DNA: TGCGCCAGCAGCTTGTCAGGGGTAAAGGATCAGCCCCAGCATTTT
CDR3 length: 13; clone size: -; J gene: TRBJ1-1; V gene: TRBV30; D gene: TRBD1; CDR3 protein: CAWNRDRYTEAFF; CDR3 DNA: TGTGCCTGGAACCGGGACAGATACACTGAAGCTTTCTTT
CDR3 length: 15; clone size: -; J gene: TRBJ1-6; V gene: TRBV3-1/TRBV3-2; D gene: -; CDR3 protein: CASSQDPGYGSPLHF; CDR3 DNA: TGTGCCAGCAGCCAAGATCCGGGTTACGGTTCACCCCTCCACTTT
CDR3 length: 15; clone size: -; J gene: TRBJ1-5; V gene: TRBV10-2; D gene: -; CDR3 protein: CASSEWQGGDQPQHF; CDR3 DNA: TGCGCCAGCAGTGAATGGCAGGGAGGGGATCAGCCCCAGCATTTT
CDR3 length: 12; clone size: -; J gene: TRBJ2-7; V gene: TRBV11-2; D gene: -; CDR3 protein: CASSLQQTEQYF; CDR3 DNA: TGTGCCAGCAGCTTACAACAGACCGAGCAGTACTTC
CDR3 length: 14; clone size: -; J gene: TRBJ1-4; V gene: TRBV5-1; D gene: -; CDR3 protein: CASSLGGQNEKLFF; CDR3 DNA: TGCGCCAGCAGTCTGGGTGGACAGAATGAAAAACTGTTTTTT
CDR3 length: 14; clone size: -; J gene: TRBJ1-6; V gene: TRBV28; D gene: TRBD1; CDR3 protein: CASRPGQGYSPLHF; CDR3 DNA: TGTGCCAGCAGACCGGGACAGGGATATTCACCCCTCCACTTT
CDR3 length: 14; clone size: -; J gene: TRBJ2-1; V gene: TRBV9; D gene: -; CDR3 protein: CASSVADTNNEQFF; CDR3 DNA: TGTGCCAGCAGCGTAGCTGACACCAACAATGAGCAGTTCTTC